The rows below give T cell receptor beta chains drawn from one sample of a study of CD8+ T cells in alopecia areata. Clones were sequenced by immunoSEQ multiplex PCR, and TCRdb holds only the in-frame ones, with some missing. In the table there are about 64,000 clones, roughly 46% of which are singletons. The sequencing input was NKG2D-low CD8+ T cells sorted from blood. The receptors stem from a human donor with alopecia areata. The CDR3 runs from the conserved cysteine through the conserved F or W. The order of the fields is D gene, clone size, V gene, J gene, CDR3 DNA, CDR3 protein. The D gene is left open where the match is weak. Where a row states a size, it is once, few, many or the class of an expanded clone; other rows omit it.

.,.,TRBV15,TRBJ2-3,TGTGCCACCAGCAGGGGGATGGACAGAGCTAGCACAGATACGCAGTATTTT,CATSRGMDRASTDTQYF
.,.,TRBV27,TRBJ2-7,TGTGCCAGCAGTTTCGGCAGGGCCTACGAGCAGTACTTC,CASSFGRAYEQYF
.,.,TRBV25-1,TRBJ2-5,TGTGCCAGCAGTGATGCTGGGGGAGAGACCCAGTACTTC,CASSDAGGETQYF
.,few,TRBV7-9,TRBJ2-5,TGTGCCAGCAGCCCCAGACTGGGGGGACCTCAAGAGACCCAGTACTTC,CASSPRLGGPQETQYF
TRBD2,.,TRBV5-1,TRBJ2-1,TGCGCCAGCAGTCCCGGCCCTAGCGGGAGGGCCTATGAGCAGTTCTTC,CASSPGPSGRAYEQFF
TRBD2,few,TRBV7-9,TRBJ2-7,TGTGCCAGCAGCCCCCGGGTAGCGGGAGGGCCGGGCTACGAGCAGTACTTC,CASSPRVAGGPGYEQYF
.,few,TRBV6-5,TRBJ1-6,TGTGCCAGCAGTTCCGATTTGGGGAATTCACCCCTCCACTTT,CASSSDLGNSPLHF
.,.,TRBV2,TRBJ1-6,TGTGCCAGCGGTGGGTCCGGGGATCCCAGGGATTCACCCCTCCACTTT,CASGGSGDPRDSPLHF
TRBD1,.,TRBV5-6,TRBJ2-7,TGTGCCAGCAGCTTCCCGGGACAGGGTGTATACGAGCAGTACTTC,CASSFPGQGVYEQYF
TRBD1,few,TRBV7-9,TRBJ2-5,TGTGCCAGCAGCCCTACAGGGGCAGAGACCCAGTACTTC,CASSPTGAETQYF
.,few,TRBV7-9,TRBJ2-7,TGTGCCAGCAGCTTAGGACTTGTCTACGAGCAGTACTTC,CASSLGLVYEQYF
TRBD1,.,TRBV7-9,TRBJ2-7,TGTGCCAGCAGCTCAAGGGACAGGAGAACCTACGAGCAGTACTTC,CASSSRDRRTYEQYF
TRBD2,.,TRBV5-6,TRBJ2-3,TGTGCCAGCAGCTTGGGTACCGGGACTAGTCTCACAGATACGCAGTATTTT,CASSLGTGTSLTDTQYF
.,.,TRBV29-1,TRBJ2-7,TGCAGCGTTGTGCTGGCCTACGAGCAGTACTTC,CSVVLAYEQYF
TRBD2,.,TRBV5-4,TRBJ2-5,TGTGCCAGCAGCATTTCGGGACTAGCGGGGGACGAACAGACCCAGTACTTC,CASSISGLAGDEQTQYF
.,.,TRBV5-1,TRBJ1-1,TGCGCCAGCAGAGGCATGAACACTGAAGCTTTCTTT,CASRGMNTEAFF
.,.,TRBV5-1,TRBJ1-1,TGTGCCAGCAGCTTGTTAGGGGTGCAGGGTGAAGCTTTCTTT,CASSLLGVQGEAFF
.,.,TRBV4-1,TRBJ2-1,TGCGCCAGCAGCGACCAGGGCTCCTACAATGAGCAGTTCTTC,CASSDQGSYNEQFF
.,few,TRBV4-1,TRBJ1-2,TGCGCCAGCAGCCAAGAGCGGGGGTGGGGCGGCTACACCTTC,CASSQERGWGGYTF
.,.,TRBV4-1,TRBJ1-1,TGCGCCAGCAGCGACCGCCCGAGGACTGAAGCTTTCTTT,CASSDRPRTEAFF
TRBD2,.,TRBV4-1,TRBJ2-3,TGCGCCAGCAGCCTCCGGACTAGCGGACCCACAGATACGCAGTATTTT,CASSLRTSGPTDTQYF